This T cell receptor beta chain came from a study of Ad26.COV2.S vaccination and SARS-CoV-2 variants. Regarding the study as a whole: There was reportedly substantial breadth in spike-specific CD8+ and CD4+ T cell responses after vaccination. Participants in the vaccine arm had higher spike-specific TCR breadth; placebo recipients had lower. Non-spike TCR breadth did not differ much between vaccine and placebo recipients. The TCR breadth and depth analyses may have understated or missed part of the total T cell responses.

Profiling relied on immunoSEQ multiplex PCR, and the TCRdb table lists in-frame clones only, not all of them. The repertoire holds 150,000 to 200,000 clones, roughly 87% seen once, with 4.5% to 7.5% in the top ten. As concerns this clone: Its antigen is undetermined.

The CDR3 runs to 12 residues. The V end was cut by 2 bases, the J end by 5 bases, with 5 bases between. Germline CDR1 is ENHRY and CDR2 is SYGVKD. This receptor was identified in a human donor who had recovered from COVID-19. The material was peripheral blood, obtained after recovery from COVID-19. This chain uses TRBV10-3 with TRBJ2-3; D is ambiguous. The CDR3 reads CAISEMGDTQYF. CDR3 coding DNA: TGTGCCATCAGTGAGATGGGAGATACGCAGTATTTT.